This T cell receptor beta chain was captured by sequencing in a study of OX40 agonist ivuxolimab in advanced cancers. At the level of the study: Treatment of patients was with ivuxolimab, an agonistic anti-OX40 (CD134) antibody. Intravenous ivuxolimab was administered to patients every 2 weeks at 0.01 to 10 mg/kg. Patients assigned to dose escalation were diagnosed with hepatocellular carcinoma, melanoma, renal cell or head and neck cancer. Study findings and constraints: What antigens the expanded peripheral T cells recognized was never established.

This CDR3 has 15 residues. Between the trimmed V and J ends, which lost 5 bases and 0 bases, there was a span of 13 bases. Germline CDR1 and CDR2: SGHTA and FQGNSA. About this clone itself: Antigen unknown.

Clones were read by immunoSEQ multiplex PCR, and TCRdb kept only the in-frame ones, dropping some. The sample lists roughly 70,000 clones; 70% to 90% were seen once. This chain links TRBV7-2 with TRBJ1-2; no definite D call. Material: CD4+ or CD8+ T cells sorted from blood, obtained in a trial of the OX40 agonist ivuxolimab. This TCR was sampled from an adult with an advanced solid tumor such as melanoma, head and neck, liver or kidney cancer. The CDR3 region is CASSPGFTANYGYTF. CDR3 bases: TGTGCCAGCAGCCCGGGGTTCACGGCTAACTATGGCTACACCTTC.